Below, 24 T cell receptor beta chains from the same sample are listed, as sequenced in a study of cytomegalovirus exposure and HLA in healthy donors. The PCR had 60 Vbeta and 13 Jbeta primers. Clones were sequenced by immunoSEQ multiplex PCR, and TCRdb holds only the in-frame ones, with some missing. The sample has 100,000 to 150,000 clones; roughly 73% are singletons. Source material: PBMCs. The receptors were gathered from a man in his fifties or sixties in good health and CMV-seropositive.

This clone was seen a few times. This sequence joins TRBV5-1 and TRBJ1-1, with 7 bases fitting TRBD1. Trimming took 2 bases from V and 8 from J; bases not matched to a gene: 6. This CDR3 has 13 amino acids. Germline V CDR1 and CDR2: SGHRS, YFSETQ. The chain's CDR3 is CASSLQGINEAFF. CDR3 sequence (DNA): TGCGCCAGCAGCTTACAGGGGATCAACGAAGCTTTCTTT.

The chain carries TRBV11-3 and TRBJ2-7; no definite D call. Germline-derived CDR1 and CDR2 are SGHNT and YENEEA. The CDR3 totals 13 residues. Trimming took 5 bases from V and 2 from J, leaving 10 bases between them. DNA for the CDR3: TGTGCCAGCAGCCCCCCCAACACCTACGAGCAGTACTTC. Its translation is CASSPPNTYEQYF. The complete variable domain, with remaining parts taken from reference TRBV11-3 and TRBJ2-7, reads EAGVVQSPRYKIIEKKQPVAFWCNPISGHNTLYWYLQNLGQGPELLIRYENEEAVDDSQLPKDRFSAERLKGVDSTLKIQPAELGDSAVYLCASSPPNTYEQYFGPGTRLTVT.

The chain has TRBV10-3 and TRBJ2-7; D remains unclear. CDR3 length equals 14 residues. Per germline, CDR1 ENHRY and CDR2 SYGVKD. Between the trimmed V and J ends, which lost 2 bases and 0 bases, there was a span of 8 bases. CDR3 nucleotides: TGTGCCATCAGTGAGACGAGCTCCTCCTACGAGCAGTACTTC. It yields the protein CAISETSSSYEQYF.

V gene TRBV6-5 combines with J gene TRBJ2-3; D not certain. Trimming took 5 bases from V and 1 from J, leaving 7 bases between them. Germline CDR1 reads MNHEY; CDR2 reads SVGAGI. The CDR3 has 13 amino acids. This chain's CDR3 is CASSNPGTDTQYF. The CDR3 nucleotides are TGTGCCAGCAGTAATCCCGGCACAGATACGCAGTATTTT.

The rearrangement uses TRBV19 and TRBJ1-1; 7 nucleotides align to TRBD1. The CDR3 is 15 residues long. Germline V gene sequence: CDR1 LNHDA, CDR2 SQIVND (reference sequence). J lost 1 base, V lost 5 bases, and 7 bases had no gene match. The CDR3 nucleotides read TGTGCCAGTAGTGCCCCCGGGACAGCGAACACTGAAGCTTTCTTT. It translates to CASSAPGTANTEAFF. Full variable domain (rest looked up from reference TRBV19 and TRBJ1-1): DGGITQSPKYLFRKEGQNVTLSCEQNLNHDAMYWYRQDPGQGLRLIYYSQIVNDFQKGDIAEGYSVSREKKESFPLTVTSAQKNPTAFYLCASSAPGTANTEAFFGQGTRLTVV.

The chain recombines TRBV15 with TRBJ1-6; D is uncertain. V gave up 2 bases and J gave up 9 bases, with 8 bases separating them. The germline V gene has CDR1 LNHNV and CDR2 YYDKDF (reference sequence). The CDR3 consists of 13 residues. The DNA of the CDR3 is TGTGCCACCAGCAGACTTCCCCTTTCACCCCTCCACTTT. It yields the protein CATSRLPLSPLHF.

The chain employs TRBV6-4 and TRBJ1-6; tentatively, D is TRBD1 (6 bases). V was cut by 2 bases and J by 9 bases, with 11 bases left in between. The CDR3 totals 14 residues. In germline, CDR1 is MRHNA, CDR2 SNTAGT. CDR3 DNA sequence: TGTGCCAGCAGTGACAAGGGGGGGAGTTCACCCCTCCACTTT. Translated: CASSDKGGSSPLHF.

The chain links TRBV4-1 to TRBJ2-5; no reliable D call. The CDR3 consists of 14 residues. Germline V CDR1 and CDR2: MGHRA, YSYEKL. V gave up 2 bases and J gave up 2 bases, with 9 bases separating them. The CDR3 spells CASSQRVLQETQYF. The CDR3 nucleotides are TGCGCCAGCAGCCAACGGGTCCTGCAAGAGACCCAGTACTTC.

CDR3 protein: CASSSRDRGGYEKLFF. The DNA of the CDR3 is TGTGCCAGCAGCTCCAGGGACAGGGGAGGATACGAAAAACTGTTTTTT. J is TRBJ1-4 and V is TRBV5-6, with TRBD1 identical over 10 bases. The junction had 10 bases not matched to a gene; V was cut back by 3 bases and J by 8 bases. This CDR3 is built from 16 residues. Germline assignment: CDR1 SGHDT and CDR2 YYEEEE.

This clone was recorded once. This sequence joins TRBV5-1 and TRBJ2-7; D is undetermined. The V gene's germline CDR1 is SGHRS and CDR2 YFSETQ. CDR3 size: 14 residues. Trimming stripped 0 bases from V and 1 base from J, with 8 bases between. CDR3 DNA sequence: TGCGCCAGCAGCTTGGCAGGCAGTTCCTACGAGCAGTACTTC. Amino acids: CASSLAGSSYEQYF.

The V call is TRBV27, the J call TRBJ2-3, with a weak D call TRBD1 (6 bases). Germline CDR1 is MNHEY and CDR2 is SMNVEV (reference sequence). The length of the CDR3 is 15 residues. Deletions cut 3 bases from V and 2 bases from J, with 12 bases between. The CDR3 sequence is CASSFGGQFTDTQYF. In DNA, the CDR3 is TGTGCCAGCAGTTTCGGTGGACAGTTCACAGATACGCAGTATTTT.

J is TRBJ1-5 and V is TRBV5-1; no clear D gene. Germline V CDR1 and CDR2: SGHRS, YFSETQ. With 4 bases removed from V and 5 bases from J, the gap between germline ends came to 22 bases. This CDR3 contains 17 residues. This CDR3 reads CASSVGDWAGLDQPQHF. The CDR3 DNA follows: TGCGCCAGCAGCGTCGGCGACTGGGCGGGGTTGGATCAGCCCCAGCATTTT.

V is TRBV4-1 and J is TRBJ1-3; D possibly corresponds to TRBD1 (5 bases). The germline gives CDR1 MGHRA, CDR2 YSYEKL. The V gene lost 0 bases and the J gene lost 4 bases, with 10 bases spanning the gap. The CDR3 is 15 amino acids. CDR3 sequence reads: CASSQDRGYGNTIYF. CDR3 nucleotide sequence: TGCGCCAGCAGCCAAGATCGGGGGTACGGAAACACCATATATTTT.

This clone was observed a few times. DNA for the CDR3: TGCGCCAGCAGCCACGGCAGGGCCTTGGGCTACACCTTC. This codes for CASSHGRALGYTF. The chain has TRBV4-1 and TRBJ1-2; a weak D match, TRBD1 (5 bases). Deletions cut 3 bases from V and 8 bases from J, with 13 bases between. The germline gives CDR1 MGHRA, CDR2 YSYEKL. There are 13 residues in the CDR3.

The count of this clone is one. The V gene is TRBV19, the J gene TRBJ1-4; 7 nucleotides line up with TRBD1. Germline V lookup: CDR1 LNHDA, CDR2 SQIVND (reference sequence). The CDR3 has 15 residues. Germline trimming cut 6 bases from V and 3 bases from J; bases unmatched to any gene: 7. CDR3 in DNA: TGTGCCAGTAGCCCTGACAGGGTCCCTAATGAAAAACTGTTTTTT. Encoded protein: CASSPDRVPNEKLFF.

This chain links TRBV6-5 with TRBJ1-2; TRBD1 might be the D (5 bases). Per germline, CDR1 MNHEY and CDR2 SVGAGI. There are 14 residues in the CDR3. V lost 2 bases and J 4 bases, leaving 11 bases between the germline ends. CDR3 sequence reads: CASSYNWGVYGYTF. CDR3 DNA: TGTGCCAGCAGTTACAACTGGGGGGTCTATGGCTACACCTTC.

The V call is TRBV19, the J call TRBJ2-2; 12 bases align to TRBD2. This CDR3 has 18 residues. Looked up from germline, CDR1 is LNHDA and CDR2 is SQIVND (reference sequence). V dropped 4 bases and J dropped 3; count of bases not matched to a gene: 9. The CDR3 protein is CASSTTDLAGGHTGELFF. Here the CDR3 DNA reads TGTGCCAGTAGTACCACAGATCTAGCGGGGGGGCACACCGGGGAGCTGTTTTTT.

The chain employs TRBV11-2 and TRBJ1-5; D is uncertain. This CDR3 comprises 15 residues. V lost 2 bases, J lost 6 bases, and 14 bases lay in between. Germline CDR1 and CDR2: SGHAT and FQNNGV. CDR3 coding DNA: TGTGCCAGCAGCTTAAGCGGCAGGCGAAGTCAGCCCCAGCATTTT. This codes for CASSLSGRRSQPQHF.

The J gene is TRBJ2-5, the V gene TRBV5-1; weak D call: TRBD2 (6 bases). The germline V gene has CDR1 SGHRS and CDR2 YFSETQ. The CDR3 runs to 15 residues. V dropped 4 bases and J dropped 4 bases, with 17 bases sitting between them. For the CDR3, the DNA is TGCGCCAGCAGCAAGCCCGGGCGGGGAGGAGAGACCCAGTACTTC. Its translation is CASSKPGRGGETQYF.

This clone came up a few times. The chain recombines TRBV11-2 with TRBJ2-5; D is perhaps TRBD1 (6 bases). The V end was cut by 3 bases, the J end by 5 bases, with 19 bases between. The germline gives CDR1 SGHAT, CDR2 FQNNGV. CDR3 length: 16 amino acids. CDR3 nucleotide sequence: TGTGCCAGCAGCTTTATGCAGGGGACGGAGGTGGAGACCCAGTACTTC. Translated: CASSFMQGTEVETQYF.

The chain uses TRBV27 and TRBJ2-7; 8 bases fit TRBD1. Germline V gives CDR1 MNHEY, CDR2 SMNVEV (reference sequence). CDR3 size: 16 residues. J was trimmed by 5 bases and V by 4 bases; bases with no gene match: 13. CDR3 amino acids: CASSSLTGGMMNEQYF. For the CDR3, the DNA is TGTGCCAGCAGTTCGCTCACAGGGGGTATGATGAACGAGCAGTACTTC.

This clone was observed a handful of times. The V call is TRBV5-4, the J call TRBJ1-1, with D possibly TRBD1 on 6 matching bases. Germline values: CDR1 SGHNT, CDR2 YYREEE (reference sequence). The CDR3 has 13 residues. Trimming stripped 0 bases from V and 4 bases from J, with 7 bases between. Here the CDR3 reads CASSLEQGTEAFF. Here the CDR3 DNA reads TGTGCCAGCAGCTTGGAACAGGGCACTGAAGCTTTCTTT.

The sample holds a few counts of this clone. The gene calls are TRBV10-2 and TRBJ1-4; D is unresolved. CDR3 length: 14 amino acids. Between the trimmed V and J ends, which lost 2 bases and 4 bases, there was a span of 8 bases. Germline values: CDR1 WSHSY, CDR2 SAAADI. The CDR3 DNA is TGCGCCAGCAGTGAGGGCCAGATTAATGAAAAACTGTTTTTT. Its protein is CASSEGQINEKLFF.

The chain links TRBV2 to TRBJ2-3; the match to TRBD2 covers 8 bases. Germline loops: CDR1 SNHLY, CDR2 FYNNEI. V dropped 5 bases and J dropped 1; count of bases not matched to a gene: 2. CDR3 length: 14 residues. The CDR3 loop is CASSREGGTDTQYF. In DNA, the CDR3 is TGTGCCAGCAGTCGGGAGGGCGGCACAGATACGCAGTATTTT.